The next 28 T cell receptor beta chains were all read from a single sample in a study of HIV-infected patients and healthy controls. Alpha and beta constant-region primers primed reverse transcription of 500 to 550 ng RNA. Alpha and beta chain libraries were made separately by chain-specific third strand synthesis with multiplexing indices. TCRdb itself ran the 5' RACE reads through MiXCR, one entry per CDR3 protein. This table has about 18,000 distinct CDR3 sequences, 8% to 10% appearing once. Antiretroviral therapy had run roughly three months, about 14 weeks, before follow-up blood collection. The repertoire came from unfractionated whole blood and reflected all unsorted peripheral T cells. The specimen comprised blood, sampled during antiretroviral therapy. The source is an adult with HIV infection.

As DNA, the CDR3 is TGTGCCAGCAGTCCGGACAGGGGTTCCGGGGAGCTGTTTTTT. It is translated as CASSPDRGSGELFF. V usage is TRBV12-3 or TRBV12-4 and J usage is TRBJ2-2; 9 bases fit TRBD1. The junction had 4 bases not matched to a gene; V was cut back by 5 bases and J by 6 bases. The CDR3 spans 14 residues.

V and J are TRBV29-1 and TRBJ1-2; D may be TRBD1 (6 bases). CDR1 and CDR2 (germline): SQVTM, ANQGSEA. This CDR3 is 12 amino acids long. V was pared by 3 bases and J by 6 bases, with 11 bases between. The CDR3 protein is CSVDPGDHGYTF. In DNA, the CDR3 is TGCAGCGTTGATCCAGGGGATCATGGCTACACCTTC.

The rearrangement uses TRBV5-1 and TRBJ1-2; 8 bases align to TRBD1. The CDR3 totals 13 residues. Trimming at V came to 9 bases and at J to 2 bases, leaving 6 bases not matched to a gene. Per the germline V gene, CDR1 is SGHRS and CDR2 is YFSETQ. CDR3 residues: CATRQGPNYGYTF. In nucleotides, the CDR3 is TGCGCCACAAGACAGGGGCCCAACTATGGCTACACCTTC.

This clonotype was observed at least ten times. V is TRBV7-9 and J is TRBJ2-1; TRBD2 matches 8 bases. CDR1 is SEHNR and CDR2 is FQNEAQ in the germline V gene (reference sequence). CDR3 length: 14 amino acids. V lost 5 bases, J lost 6 bases, and 6 bases stayed unmatched. As DNA, the CDR3 is TGTGCCAGCAGCCAGCGGGAGCGCTTCAATGAGCAGTTCTTC. Translation gives CASSQRERFNEQFF.

The sample holds many counts of this clonotype. CDR3 sequence: CASGLVRADGVRRDTGELFF. CDR3 DNA sequence: TGTGCTAGTGGTTTGGTACGGGCTGACGGAGTACGAAGGGACACCGGGGAGCTGTTTTTT. The chain links TRBV12-5 to TRBJ2-2; D ambiguous. CDR3 size: 20 residues. V lost 0 bases to trimming and J lost 3 bases, with 23 bases between them. Germline V gene data show CDR1 as LGHNT and CDR2 as FRNRAP.

There are many counts of this clonotype. The chain links TRBV7-9 to TRBJ2-1; 9 bases match TRBD1. The CDR3 extends over 15 amino acids. After removal of 4 bases from V and 2 bases from J, the junction contained 3 bases not matched to a gene. Germline CDR1 SEHNR, CDR2 FQNEAQ (reference sequence). CDR3 region: CASSSGQGTYNEQFF. CDR3 DNA sequence: TGTGCCAGCAGCTCGGGACAGGGTACCTACAATGAGCAGTTCTTC.

In this sample, this clonotype turned up many times. The rearrangement uses TRBV10-3 and TRBJ1-2, with D uncertain. V was shortened by 8 bases and J by 5 bases, with 15 bases between the two germline ends. The CDR3 loop spans 13 amino acids. Germline values: CDR1 ENHRY, CDR2 SYGVKD. The CDR3 protein is CAIGDRSSYGYTF. In nucleotides, the CDR3 is TGTGCCATCGGGGATAGGAGTAGTTATGGCTACACCTTC.

Ten or more counts support this clonotype. The chain links TRBV29-1 to TRBJ2-1; D uncertain. The CDR3 has 19 residues. V lost 0 bases and J lost 0, with 21 bases in between. CDR1 and CDR2 (germline): SQVTM, ANQGSEA. The CDR3 bases are TGCAGCGTTGAAGATCTCCCTGAAAGGGCATTTGCCTCCTACAATGAGCAGTTCTTC. It codes for CSVEDLPERAFASYNEQFF.

This clonotype showed up many times. J is TRBJ1-5 and V is TRBV14; D unclear. CDR1 and CDR2 (germline): SGHDN, FVKESK. There are 12 residues in the CDR3. Trimming removed 3 bases from V and 5 bases from J, with 5 bases in between. CDR3 nucleotide sequence: TGTGCCAGCAGCCATAAAGATCAGCCCCAGCATTTT. This translates into CASSHKDQPQHF.

This clonotype is labeled medium-sized (0.01 to 0.1%). The chain combines TRBV2 with TRBJ1-4, with 7 positions matching TRBD1. Germline V CDR1 and CDR2: SNHLY, FYNNEI. This CDR3 spans 14 amino acids. V was clipped by 5 bases and J by 4 bases; unmatched bases: 4. For the CDR3, the DNA is TGTGCCAGCAGTTCCGGGACAGATAATGAAAAACTGTTTTTT. Residues: CASSSGTDNEKLFF.

In this sample, this clonotype turned up many times. The genes are TRBV18 and TRBJ1-1; 9 bases align to TRBD1. Germline CDR1 reads KGHSH; CDR2 reads LQKENI. Unmatched junction bases numbered 14, after V lost 6 bases and J lost 6 bases. The CDR3 extends over 16 amino acids. This CDR3 reads CASSTQPLGQGPEAFF. CDR3 bases: TGTGCCAGCTCGACCCAGCCTTTGGGACAGGGCCCTGAAGCTTTCTTT.

This clonotype was picked up many times. V is TRBV11-2 and J is TRBJ2-7; TRBD2 matches 13 bases. CDR1 is SGHAT and CDR2 is FQNNGV in the germline V gene. CDR3 length equals 15 residues. The V and J ends lost 5 bases and 9 bases, in that order; junction bases with no gene match: 10. The DNA for the CDR3 is TGTGCCAGCAGCCCAGGGACTAGCGGGGAGGGTAGGCAGTACTTC. Protein sequence: CASSPGTSGEGRQYF.

The chain combines TRBV14 with TRBJ1-1; D call uncertain. Germline CDR1 is SGHDN and CDR2 is FVKESK. The CDR3 has 13 residues. V lost 3 bases to trimming and J lost 0 bases, with 5 bases between them. CDR3 in amino acids: CASSQGMNTEAFF. In nucleotides, the CDR3 is TGTGCCAGCAGCCAGGGGATGAACACTGAAGCTTTCTTT.

In its sample, this clonotype was seen many times. The gene calls are TRBV30 and TRBJ2-2; weak D call: TRBD1 (5 bases). The CDR3 length is 18 residues. Deletions cut 0 bases from V and 3 bases from J, with 20 bases between. Germline lookup yields CDR1 GTSNPN and CDR2 SVGIG (reference sequence). The CDR3 protein is CAWSVRLDNSLDTGELFF. The CDR3 region has the DNA TGTGCCTGGAGTGTACGATTGGACAACTCCCTGGACACCGGGGAGCTGTTTTTT.

This clonotype was seen repeatedly, ten times or more. The chain is built from TRBV6-2 or TRBV6-3 and TRBJ2-1; 13 bases are shared with TRBD2. V lost 5 bases, J lost 5 bases, and 9 bases stayed unmatched. Per the germline V gene, CDR1 is MNHEY and CDR2 is SVGEGT. The length of the CDR3 is 17 residues. CDR3 bases: TGTGCCAGCAGTCCCCGGACTAGCGGGAGACTAGACAATGAGCAGTTCTTC. Its protein product is CASSPRTSGRLDNEQFF.

This clonotype was seen many times. This chain joins TRBV6-4 and TRBJ1-6; 7 bases match TRBD1. Germline CDR1 and CDR2: MRHNA and SNTAGT. There are 15 residues in the CDR3. Trimming took 2 bases from V and 7 from J; bases not matched to a gene: 5. CDR3 sequence reads: CASSDGTGVNSPLHF. For the CDR3, the DNA is TGTGCCAGCAGTGACGGAACAGGGGTGAATTCACCCCTCCACTTT.

This clonotype was found many times. The rearrangement links TRBV7-2 to TRBJ1-2, with 8 bases matching TRBD1. The germline V gene has CDR1 SGHTA and CDR2 FQGNSA. The V and J ends lost 6 bases and 8 bases, in that order; junction bases with no gene match: 5. The CDR3 is 12 amino acids. This chain's CDR3 is CASSQGAEGYTF. The CDR3 DNA reads TGTGCCAGCAGTCAGGGGGCTGAAGGCTACACCTTC. Looking up the rest from reference TRBV7-2 and TRBJ1-2 gives the full variable domain: GAGVSQSPSNKVTEKGKDVELRCDPISGHTALYWYRQSLGQGLEFLIYFQGNSAPDKSGLPSDRFSAERTGGSVSTLTIQRTQQEDSAVYLCASSQGAEGYTFGSGTRLTVV.

V usage is TRBV19 and J usage is TRBJ2-3; 8 bases align to TRBD1. Germline lookup yields CDR1 LNHDA and CDR2 SQIVND (reference sequence). V lost 4 bases to trimming and J lost 3 bases; unmatched junction nucleotides: 6. The CDR3 extends over 15 amino acids. This CDR3 reads CASSTRDRFTDTQYF. The CDR3 DNA reads as TGTGCCAGTAGTACACGGGACAGGTTTACAGATACGCAGTATTTT.

This clonotype has more than one count but fewer than ten. The chain combines TRBV14 with TRBJ1-2; no clear D. This CDR3 region has 14 residues. V lost 1 base to trimming and J lost 6 bases, with 12 bases between them. From germline, CDR1 is SGHDN and CDR2 FVKESK. The CDR3 loop reads CASSQGPDEDGYTF. The CDR3, as DNA: TGTGCCAGCAGCCAAGGTCCAGACGAGGATGGCTACACCTTC. Looking up the rest from reference TRBV14 and TRBJ1-2 gives the full variable domain: EAGVTQFPSHSVIEKGQTVTLRCDPISGHDNLYWYRRVMGKEIKFLLHFVKESKQDESGMPNNRFLAERTGGTYSTLKVQPAELEDSGVYFCASSQGPDEDGYTFGSGTRLTVV.

This clonotype was observed many times. The genes are TRBV6-5 and TRBJ1-2, with D possibly matching TRBD1 (5 bases). V was cut by 2 bases and J by 4 bases, with 14 bases left in between. CDR3 size: 15 residues. The germline V gene has CDR1 MNHEY and CDR2 SVGAGI. The CDR3 loop reads CASSYEETGVYGYTF. The CDR3 DNA reads TGTGCCAGCAGTTACGAAGAGACGGGGGTCTATGGCTACACCTTC.

The table lists this clonotype with many counts. The J gene is TRBJ1-5, the V gene TRBV12-3 or TRBV12-4, with 9 bases that match TRBD1. CDR3 length equals 15 residues. V trimming: 4 bases; J trimming: 2 bases; junction bases outside the gene matches: 3. CDR3 amino acids: CASSSRTGGNQPQHF. CDR3 DNA sequence: TGTGCCAGCAGTTCGCGGACAGGGGGCAATCAGCCCCAGCATTTT.

This clonotype has at least ten counts. The chain links TRBV27 to TRBJ1-1; D unclear. The germline gives CDR1 MNHEY, CDR2 SMNVEV (reference sequence). The germline V and J ends were trimmed by 7 bases and 5 bases, with 20 bases remaining between them. The CDR3 has 15 amino acids. Here the CDR3 reads CASTLTPGSGTEAFF. The CDR3 nucleotides read TGTGCCAGCACCCTGACACCTGGATCGGGAACTGAAGCTTTCTTT.

This clonotype was seen ten or more times. The chain couples TRBV20-1 to TRBJ2-1; D not resolved. The germline gives CDR1 DFQATT, CDR2 SNEGSKA (reference sequence). The CDR3 runs 14 residues. Trimming pared 3 bases from V and 0 bases from J, leaving 9 bases between. For the CDR3, the DNA is TGCAGTGCTAGGAGTCTAAGCTCCTACAATGAGCAGTTCTTC. It yields the protein CSARSLSSYNEQFF.

In this sample, this clonotype turned up many times. V usage is TRBV5-1 and J usage is TRBJ1-2; D remains unclear. This CDR3 has 13 amino acids. Trimming took 0 bases from V and 3 from J, leaving 6 bases between them. CDR1 is SGHRS, CDR2 YFSETQ, per germline. The CDR3: CASSLDTYYGYTF. Written as DNA, the CDR3 is TGCGCCAGCAGCTTGGACACCTACTATGGCTACACCTTC.

The table lists this clonotype with a few counts. The gene calls are TRBV5-1 and TRBJ2-5; 8 nucleotides agree with TRBD2. This CDR3 region has 14 residues. Trimming cost V 4 bases and J 4 bases; bases outside gene matches: 6. CDR1 and CDR2 (germline): SGHRS, YFSETQ. The chain's CDR3 is CASSPGGASETQYF. The CDR3 coding sequence is TGCGCCAGCAGCCCCGGGGGGGCTTCAGAGACCCAGTACTTC.

This clonotype was counted at least ten times. The chain recombines TRBV6-6 with TRBJ2-7; TRBD1 agrees at 7 bases. Germline V CDR1 and CDR2: MNHNY, SVGAGI (reference sequence). The length of the CDR3 is 15 residues. V lost 0 bases, J lost 3 bases, and 5 bases stayed unmatched. The CDR3 bases are TGTGCCAGCAGTTACTCCGGCGCAGGGGGCTACGAGCAGTACTTC. It codes for CASSYSGAGGYEQYF.

This clonotype occurred many times. The chain combines TRBV18 with TRBJ2-7, with 12 bases lining up with TRBD1. There are 17 residues in the CDR3. Trimming took 4 bases from V and 6 from J; bases not matched to a gene: 13. Germline V gene sequence: CDR1 KGHSH, CDR2 LQKENI. The CDR3 reads CASSLIGTGGELGEQYF. The CDR3, as DNA: TGTGCCAGCTCACTGATTGGGACAGGGGGCGAGTTGGGCGAGCAGTACTTC. Full variable domain (missing parts from reference TRBV18 and TRBJ2-7): NAGVMQNPRHLVRRRGQEARLRCSPMKGHSHVYWYRQLPEEGLKFMVYLQKENIIDESGMPKERFSAEFPKEGPSILRIQQVVRGDSAAYFCASSLIGTGGELGEQYFGPGTRLTVT.

In this sample, this clonotype turned up many times. The chain combines TRBV2 with TRBJ2-7, with a tentative D call TRBD2 (5 bases). CDR1 and CDR2 from the germline V gene are SNHLY and FYNNEI. V lost 0 bases to trimming and J lost 0 bases, with 9 bases between them. The CDR3 runs 15 residues. CDR3 coding DNA: TGTGCCAGCAGTGAAGCTAGCGTAAGCTCCTACGAGCAGTACTTC. Its protein is CASSEASVSSYEQYF. Full variable domain (outside the CDR3, taken from reference TRBV2 and TRBJ2-7): EPEVTQTPSHQVTQMGQEVILRCVPISNHLYFYWYRQILGQKVEFLVSFYNNEISEKSEIFDDQFSVERPDGSNFTLKIRSTKLEDSAMYFCASSEASVSSYEQYFGPGTRLTVT.